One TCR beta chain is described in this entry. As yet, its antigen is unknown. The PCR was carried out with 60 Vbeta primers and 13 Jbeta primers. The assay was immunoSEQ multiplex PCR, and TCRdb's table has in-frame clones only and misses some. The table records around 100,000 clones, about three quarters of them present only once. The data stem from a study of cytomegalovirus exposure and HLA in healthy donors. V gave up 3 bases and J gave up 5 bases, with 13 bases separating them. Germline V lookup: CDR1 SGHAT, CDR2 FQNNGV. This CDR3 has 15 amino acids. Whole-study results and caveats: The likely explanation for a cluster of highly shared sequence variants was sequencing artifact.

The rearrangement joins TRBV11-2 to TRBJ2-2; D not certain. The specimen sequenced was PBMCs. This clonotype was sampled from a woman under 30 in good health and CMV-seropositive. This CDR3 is CASSLLLAGTGELFF. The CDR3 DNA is TGTGCCAGCAGCTTGCTCTTGGCAGGAACCGGGGAGCTGTTTTTT.